Sequencing of this T cell receptor (beta chain) was carried out in a study of shared clonotypes between healthy human individuals. Study-wide results and caveats: The small donor group covered limited genetic and exposure diversity. Among donors, the sharing of clonotypes was expected to be influenced by sequencing depth.

The assay was run at deep level. Ten immunoSEQ deep assay plates held the unsorted PBMC DNA. The repertoire was sequenced with immunoSEQ multiplex PCR; TCRdb's copy has only in-frame clones and lacks some. This table has fewer than 500,000 clones, almost 80% appearing once. Worth noting for this clone: Its specificity is not known.

Between the trimmed V and J ends, which lost 4 bases and 6 bases, there was a span of 10 bases. CDR3 size: 13 residues. The germline V gene encodes CDR1 SGHDT and CDR2 YYEEEE. This clonotype was obtained from a woman between 40 and 55 years old in good health. Some clones in this sample may be carry-over from other donors' samples. V and J are TRBV5-6 and TRBJ2-2; weak D call: TRBD1 (6 bases). The sequenced sample was PBMCs. The CDR3 DNA reads TGTGCCAGCAGCCCTGAGGGGGCCGGGGAGCTGTTTTTT. Its protein is CASSPEGAGELFF.